The clone carrying this T cell receptor (beta chain) was seen only a few times. Its antigen is unknown. The data belong to a study of regulatory T cells in long-lasting Graves disease. Across the study: Graves' patients diagnosed newly had used antithyroid drugs under 3 months.

Study findings and constraints: Persistent disease showed a preference for TRBV28, TRBJ1-2 and TRBJ2-5.

Time point indicated: newly diagnosed GD, antithyroid drugs for less than 3 months. Following extraction of RNA from PBMCs, that RNA was used to make the TCR library. V was pared by 1 base and J by 8 bases, with 16 bases between. Germline CDR1 is SGHNT and CDR2 is YYREEE (reference sequence). The CDR3 contains 15 residues. Construction of the TCR beta libraries employed iRepertoire HTBI primers in conjunction with Arm-PCR of CDR3 regions. One entry per CDR3 protein results from TCRdb running MiXCR on the multiplex PCR reads. The sample has about 420,000 distinct CDR3 sequences; approximately 16% are singletons. These records were also assigned to another study, of T cells in Graves' hyperthyroidism and ophthalmopathy. In that study: The HTBI primer set served for first-round RT-PCR of the TCR CDR3. Before onset, by a median of approximately 5.9 months, the model predicted ophthalmopathy.

The chain joins TRBV5-4 to TRBJ2-1, with a weak D call TRBD1 (6 bases). The sequences come from peripheral blood mononuclear cells (PBMCs), collected at new diagnosis, from a patient treated with antithyroid drugs. This TCR came from a young woman with Graves disease. CDR3 sequence reads: CASSLTGTRGYEQFF. The CDR3 DNA reads TGTGCCAGCAGCTTGACCGGGACCAGGGGATATGAGCAGTTCTTC.